This entry is about one T cell receptor beta chain. Time point indicated: baseline, week 1 (first vaccination visit). Sample treatment: pre-vaccination baseline after standard-of-care therapy. This entry comes from a study of a mutant IDH1 vaccine in newly diagnosed glioma. Sequenced by immunoSEQ multiplex PCR; TCRdb stores in-frame clones only, minus some. The sample shows tens of thousands of clones, approximately 83% of them seen only once. This TCR derives from a woman in her fifties or sixties with glioma. This material consisted of PBMCs, taken from a glioma patient treated with radiotherapy, temozolomide or both.

The CDR3: CASSPPGQINNYGYTF. DNA of the CDR3: TGTGCCAGCTCACCACCGGGACAGATCAATAACTATGGCTACACCTTC. V gene TRBV18 combines with J gene TRBJ1-2, with 7 bases identical to TRBD1. The junction had 5 bases not matched to a gene; V was cut back by 0 bases and J by 1 base. Germline CDR1 KGHSH, CDR2 LQKENI. This CDR3 spans 16 amino acids.